This T cell receptor (beta chain) originates from a study of T cells in Graves' hyperthyroidism and ophthalmopathy. Researchers amplified the TCR beta CDR3 regions from RNA transcripts. When the TCR CDR3 underwent first-round RT-PCR, the HTBI primer set was used. One entry per CDR3 protein, called by TCRdb with MiXCR from the multiplex PCR reads. Of 300,000 to 450,000 distinct CDR3 sequences in the sample, roughly 25% are singletons; the top ten hold around 70%. This clonotype was counted a few times. Hyperthyroidism in the patients, aged 18 to 65, was newly diagnosed and under 2 months in duration. The CDR3 runs 14 residues. Trimming left V 6 bases short and J 4 bases short, with 15 bases between.

The sequence came from a man aged 45-65 years with Graves' hyperthyroidism. Sequenced sample: blood. This rearrangement joins TRBV12-3 or TRBV12-4 to TRBJ1-1; D might be TRBD1 (5 bases). The CDR3 here is CASRNPLGRTEAFF. The CDR3 nucleotides read TGTGCCAGCAGGAACCCGTTGGGGCGCACTGAAGCTTTCTTT.